Here is one T cell receptor beta chain with its context. Germline lookup yields CDR1 MNHEY and CDR2 SVGAGI. This CDR3 has 13 amino acids. The V gene lost 5 bases and the J gene lost 2 bases, with 9 bases spanning the gap. This sample stems from a study of blood T cell repertoires in COVID-19. Study background: COVID-19 samples, acute and convalescent, were from the United States, Italy and Spain.

The repertoire was sequenced with immunoSEQ multiplex PCR; TCRdb's copy has only in-frame clones and lacks some. The sample yields 190,000 or so clones, around nine tenths seen once. The sequence came from a man between 60 and 75 years old who had recovered from COVID-19. Material: peripheral blood. V usage is TRBV6-5 and J usage is TRBJ1-2; no clear D gene. The CDR3 nucleotides are TGTGCCAGCAGTCCCCCGAGCAACTATGGCTACACCTTC. Encoded protein: CASSPPSNYGYTF.